The 2 T cell receptor beta chains in this list originate from one sample, sequenced in a study of shared clonotypes between healthy human individuals. Repertoires were generated with immunoSEQ multiplex PCR, while TCRdb's copy carries only in-frame clones and drops some. The sample holds roughly 2.5 million clones; just over 90% are singletons and the top ten take 0.11% to 0.15%. What was sequenced was naive CD4+ T cells sorted from blood. The subset is: CD45RA+ positively selected. The receptors stem from a man in his late teens or twenties in good health.

This clone was counted once. The chain links TRBV5-6 to TRBJ2-1, with 9 bases aligning to TRBD2. The length of the CDR3 is 12 residues. Germline values: CDR1 SGHDT, CDR2 YYEEEE. V was clipped by 5 bases and J by 10 bases; unmatched bases: 4. The CDR3 DNA is TGTGCCAGCAGACCTCTAGCGGGAGAGCAGTTCTTC. As protein: CASRPLAGEQFF.

This clone was picked up a small number of times. The rearrangement links TRBV10-1 to TRBJ1-2; D is uncertain. Trimming took off 6 bases at V and 8 bases at J, with 16 bases between the two ends. The CDR3 is 13 residues long. CDR1 and CDR2 (germline): WNHNN, SYGVQD (reference sequence). CDR3 region: CASSLGPNWGYTF. CDR3 in DNA: TGCGCCAGCAGCCTAGGTCCCAACTGGGGCTACACCTTC.